This TCR beta chain was observed in a study of cytomegalovirus exposure and HLA in healthy donors (dated by TCRdb to about 2017). Study-wide context: A later analysis indicated that the roughly 130 validation repertoires were generated on the platform also employed for the roughly 730 repertoires of the first cohort. The study aimed to test whether signatures of past pathogen exposure could be identified by cataloging public T cell receptors. A separate validation cohort of roughly 110 different subjects was used in addition to the roughly 620-subject first cohort. To predict cytomegalovirus infection status, the study brought together high-throughput TCR immunosequencing, statistical association of individual TCRs with disease status, and machine learning. Overall study results and their limits: While some public TCRs were present in many individuals, most TCR sequences turned up only very rarely across donors. In vitro tests confirmed that a few of the cytomegalovirus-associated TCR beta chains recognize cytomegalovirus antigens. The authors suggested that the approach could potentially be extended to other disease states and immunological phenotypes. A later analysis had no HLA typing for the validation cohort, so co-occurrence there was scored across all 120 repertoires. In a later analysis, TCRs clustered in the first cohort were found to also tend to co-occur in the roughly 130 validation repertoires, with about 93% of cluster scores above 0. The study gave a list of 150 to 200 TCR beta chains associated with cytomegalovirus. The classifier was reported to diagnose cytomegalovirus status with high specificity and sensitivity in both the original and validation cohorts.

In regard to this clone: Its antigen is unknown. There are no base qualities to consult, and no much larger clone falls within one base.

According to the germline V gene (reference sequence), CDR1 reads SEHNR and CDR2 reads FQNEAQ. Trimming removed 5 bases from V and 4 bases from J, leaving 15 bases between the germline ends. Taken from cysteine to phenylalanine, the CDR3 has 15 residues. Left in the record is the CDR3 DNA by itself, 45 bases read in frame from the first base. The library came from the immunoSEQ multiplex PCR assay. The paper's data handling went like this. A statistical classification framework was developed to diagnose cytomegalovirus status using the catalog of TCR beta chain sequences. TCRdb limited this immuneACCESS table to in-frame rearrangements with V and J called. A share of clones is missing; checked studies link under half to unresolved V genes, and the rest is unexplained. The V and J calls and clone size are taken from that table; D and trimming were inferred from the DNA. The sample table contains approximately 270,000 clones; only one count was recorded for roughly 84% of them. The ten top clones hold approximately 12% of the sample.

Donors formed part of the validation cohort, which comprised 120 subjects and was distinct from the first cohort of over 500 subjects. Material for sequencing was PBMCs. The clonotype comes from a man younger than 35 in good health and CMV-seropositive. Recombination joined TRBV7-9 with TRBJ1-5; TRBD1 is a weak D gene call, 6 bases matching. Here is the DNA: TGTGCCAGCAGCCCGACAGGAGGTTGGAATCAGCCCCAGCATTTT. It encodes CASSPTGGWNQPQHF.